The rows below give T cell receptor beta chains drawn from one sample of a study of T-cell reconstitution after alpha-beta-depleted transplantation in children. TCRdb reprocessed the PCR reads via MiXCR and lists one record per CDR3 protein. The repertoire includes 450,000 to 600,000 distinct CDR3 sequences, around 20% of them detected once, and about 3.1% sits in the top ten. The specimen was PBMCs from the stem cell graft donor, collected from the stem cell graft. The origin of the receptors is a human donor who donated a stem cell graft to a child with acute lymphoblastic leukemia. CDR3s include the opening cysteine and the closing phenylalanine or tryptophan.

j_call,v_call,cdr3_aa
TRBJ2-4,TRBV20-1,CSATGQGRGIQYF
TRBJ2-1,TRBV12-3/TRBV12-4,CASSLAGLSRGEQFF
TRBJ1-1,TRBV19,CASSAGGETEAFF
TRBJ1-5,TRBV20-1,CSAKTGGTQPQHF
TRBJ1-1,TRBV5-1,CASSLEGPTEAFF
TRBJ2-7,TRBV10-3,CAIRHGQVYTEQYF
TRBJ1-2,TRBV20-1,CSAREEAGVNYGYTF
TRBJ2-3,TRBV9,CASSVRDGSTDTQYF
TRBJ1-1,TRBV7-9,CASNQGTAEAFF
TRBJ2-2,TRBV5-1,CASTSPRAGTTGELFF
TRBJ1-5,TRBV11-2,CASSRRGQPQHF
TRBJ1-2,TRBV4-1,CASSQDQQIIYGYTF
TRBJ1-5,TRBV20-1,CSARAGTGGSWSNQPQHF
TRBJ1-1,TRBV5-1,CASAVDGKTEAFF
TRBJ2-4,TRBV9,CASSVGFGGLLAKNIQYF
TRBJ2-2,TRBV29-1,CSVEELAAGMGTNTGELFF
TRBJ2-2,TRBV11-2,CASSFLWTSGRGYTGELFF
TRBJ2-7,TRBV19,CASGGGYEQYF
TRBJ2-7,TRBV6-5,CASSYWGAGGIYEQYF
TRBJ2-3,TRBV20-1,CSALQGPSGDTQYF
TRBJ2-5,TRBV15,CATSTWTGQETQYF
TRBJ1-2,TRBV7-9,CASSFRRLTGVNGYTF
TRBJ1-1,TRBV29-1,CSVEVFGGDEEAFF
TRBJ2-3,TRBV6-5,CASSSQGAGWDTQYF
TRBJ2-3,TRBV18,CASSTPTDTQYF
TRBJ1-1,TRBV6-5,CASSFVAGTGRGGTEAFF
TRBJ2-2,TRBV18,CASSPRGGRNTGELFF
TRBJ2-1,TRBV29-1,CSVEAGTAYNEQFF
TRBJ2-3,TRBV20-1,CSARILAGGPDTQYF
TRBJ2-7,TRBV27,CASSPPPGRIEQYF